The entry below describes one TCR beta chain. This sample stems from a study of blood T cells in healthy people across ages. The CDR3 consists of 14 residues. V dropped 1 base and J dropped 3 bases, with 10 bases sitting between them. CDR1 is LGHNA and CDR2 is YNFKEQ in the germline V gene. The second PCR ran roughly 7 to 12 cycles with a sample-barcoded 5' primer and J-beta primers. TCRdb fed the 5' RACE reads into MiXCR, producing one record per CDR3 protein. In the table there are about 640,000 distinct CDR3 sequences, roughly 53% of which are singletons. This clonotype was sampled from a man aged 55 to 70 in good health. The material sequenced was blood. V gene TRBV4-2 combines with J gene TRBJ2-7; weak D call: TRBD1 (6 bases). CDR3 in DNA: TGTGCCAGCAGCCAAGGGCCGGGACACTACGAGCAGTACTTC. This encodes CASSQGPGHYEQYF.